This T cell receptor beta chain was sequenced for a study of T cells expressing NK-cell markers. Study outcomes and limitations: In four donors, these clonotypes also led the CD3+CD56-NKG2C+ fraction.

The germline V gene has CDR1 SGHVS and CDR2 FNYEAQ. This CDR3 comprises 15 residues. As to this clonotype: Its antigen is unidentified.

Researchers built TCR beta cDNA using 5'RACE template switching with UMIs. TCRdb reprocessed the 5' RACE reads; each CDR3 protein has one entry and no DNA is given. This sample contains some 340,000 distinct CDR3 sequences. The sequence derives from a man aged 18-69 years in good health. The source material was blood T cells: a sorted CD56 or NKG2C T cell subset, CD4+ or CD8+ T cells, or bulk PBMC T cells (not recorded which). The rearrangement uses TRBV7-6 and TRBJ2-1; TCRdb returns TRBD1, unconfirmable since there is no DNA. CDR3 region: CASSRGTVSYNEQFF.